The sequence of this T cell receptor (beta chain) was determined in a study of shared clonotypes between healthy human individuals. The overall study: Each donor's CD8 memory used one plate, CD8 naive two, each CD4 subset three.

Findings and caveats of the study: A reduction in generation probabilities was seen for non-shared clonotypes relative to those shared by all four donors.

Comments on this clone: Antigen: not known.

All donors were Caucasian adults living in Nashville, Tennessee. Clones were read by immunoSEQ multiplex PCR, and TCRdb kept only the in-frame ones, dropping some. The table has 2.3 million or so clones, approximately 93% seen once; the top ten hold around 0.4%. The TCR was taken from a man younger than 35 in good health. Some clones in this sample may be carry-over from other donors' samples. The specimen sequenced was naive CD4+ T cells from PBMCs. Indicated subset: CD45RA+ positively selected.

The CDR3 loop reads CASSRTSGYQETQYF. In nucleotides, the CDR3 is TGCGCCAGCAGCCGAACTAGCGGGTACCAAGAGACCCAGTACTTC. The genes are TRBV4-1 and TRBJ2-5, with TRBD2 identical over 9 bases. The trim removed 4 bases at V and 0 bases at J, leaving 3 bases unmatched. The CDR3 contains 15 residues. Germline V CDR1 and CDR2: MGHRA, YSYEKL.